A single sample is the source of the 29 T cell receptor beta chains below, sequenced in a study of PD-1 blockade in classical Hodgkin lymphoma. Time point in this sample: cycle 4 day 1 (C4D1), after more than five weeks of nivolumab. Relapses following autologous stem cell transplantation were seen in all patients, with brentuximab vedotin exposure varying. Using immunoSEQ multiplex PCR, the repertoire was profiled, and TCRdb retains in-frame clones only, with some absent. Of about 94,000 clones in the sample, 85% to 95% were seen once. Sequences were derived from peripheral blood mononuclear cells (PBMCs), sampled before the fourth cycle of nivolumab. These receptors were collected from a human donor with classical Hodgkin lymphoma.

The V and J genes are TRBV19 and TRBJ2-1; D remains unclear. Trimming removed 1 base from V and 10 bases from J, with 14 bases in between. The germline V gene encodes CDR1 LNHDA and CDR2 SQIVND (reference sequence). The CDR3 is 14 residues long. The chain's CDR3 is CASSIAESSLEQFF. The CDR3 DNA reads TGTGCCAGTAGTATAGCGGAGTCTAGTCTGGAGCAGTTCTTC.

CDR3 loop: CASSQPDTGNTIYF. Here the CDR3 DNA reads TGTGCCAGCTCACAACCTGACACTGGAAACACCATATATTTT. The chain combines TRBV18 with TRBJ1-3; D ambiguous. Trimming shortened V by 4 bases and J by 2 bases, and 9 bases separated the two germline ends. Germline V gene sequence: CDR1 KGHSH, CDR2 LQKENI. The CDR3 is made up of 14 amino acids.

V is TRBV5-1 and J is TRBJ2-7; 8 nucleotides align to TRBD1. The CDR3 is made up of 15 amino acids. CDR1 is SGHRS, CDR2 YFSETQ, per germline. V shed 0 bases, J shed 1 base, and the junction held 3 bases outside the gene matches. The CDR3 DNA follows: TGCGCCAGCAGCTTGGCGGGACAGGTTTCCTACGAGCAGTACTTC. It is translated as CASSLAGQVSYEQYF. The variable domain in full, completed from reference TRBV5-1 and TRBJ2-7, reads KAGVTQTPRYLIKTRGQQVTLSCSPISGHRSVSWYQQTPGQGLQFLFEYFSETQRNKGNFPGRFSGRQFSNSRSEMNVSTLELGDSALYLCASSLAGQVSYEQYFGPGTRLTVT.

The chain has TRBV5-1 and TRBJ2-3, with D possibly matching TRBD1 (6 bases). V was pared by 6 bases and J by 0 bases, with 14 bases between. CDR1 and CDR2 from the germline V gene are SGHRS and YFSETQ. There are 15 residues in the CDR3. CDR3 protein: CASTVGDRSTDTQYF. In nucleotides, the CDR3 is TGCGCCAGCACTGTGGGCGACAGGAGCACAGATACGCAGTATTTT.

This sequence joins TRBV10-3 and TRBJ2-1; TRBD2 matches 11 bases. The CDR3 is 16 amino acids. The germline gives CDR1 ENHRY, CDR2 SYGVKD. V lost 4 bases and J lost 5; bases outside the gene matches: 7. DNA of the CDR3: TGTGCCATCAGTGTAGGCGGACTAGCGGGCAACAATGAGCAGTTCTTC. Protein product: CAISVGGLAGNNEQFF.

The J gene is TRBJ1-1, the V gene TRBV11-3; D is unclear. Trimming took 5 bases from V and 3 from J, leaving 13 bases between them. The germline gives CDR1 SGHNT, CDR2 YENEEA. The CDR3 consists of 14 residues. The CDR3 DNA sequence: TGTGCCAGCAGCCCCGGAGGGCCCCACACTGAAGCTTTCTTT. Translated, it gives CASSPGGPHTEAFF.

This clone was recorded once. As DNA, the CDR3 is TGTGCCAGCAGTGAATGGCTCAGGGTTCAAGAGACCCAGTACTTC. This sequence encodes CASSEWLRVQETQYF. The chain uses TRBV2 and TRBJ2-5, with D perhaps TRBD1 (5 bases). The CDR3 sequence is 15 residues long. V lost 2 bases and J 2 bases, leaving 12 bases between the germline ends. Per the germline V gene, CDR1 is SNHLY and CDR2 is FYNNEI.

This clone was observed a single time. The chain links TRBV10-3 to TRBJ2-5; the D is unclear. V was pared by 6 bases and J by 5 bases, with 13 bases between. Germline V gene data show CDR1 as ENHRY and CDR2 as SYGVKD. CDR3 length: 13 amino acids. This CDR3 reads CAISPTGSETQYF. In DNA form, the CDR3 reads TGTGCCATCAGCCCTACGGGCTCGGAGACCCAGTACTTC.

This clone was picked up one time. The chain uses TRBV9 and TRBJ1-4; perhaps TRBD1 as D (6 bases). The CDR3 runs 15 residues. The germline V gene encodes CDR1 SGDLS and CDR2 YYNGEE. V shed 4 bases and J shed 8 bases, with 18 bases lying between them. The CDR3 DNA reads TGTGCCAGCAGCCCAGAGTCAGGGGCAGGGGAAAAACTGTTTTTT. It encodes CASSPESGAGEKLFF.

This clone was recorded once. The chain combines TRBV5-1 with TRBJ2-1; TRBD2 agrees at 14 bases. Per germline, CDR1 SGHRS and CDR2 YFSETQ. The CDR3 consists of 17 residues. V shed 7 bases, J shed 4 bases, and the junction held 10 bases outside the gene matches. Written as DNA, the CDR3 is TGCGCCAGCCGACGACTAGCGGGAGGGCCCTGGTACAATGAGCAGTTCTTC. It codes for CASRRLAGGPWYNEQFF.

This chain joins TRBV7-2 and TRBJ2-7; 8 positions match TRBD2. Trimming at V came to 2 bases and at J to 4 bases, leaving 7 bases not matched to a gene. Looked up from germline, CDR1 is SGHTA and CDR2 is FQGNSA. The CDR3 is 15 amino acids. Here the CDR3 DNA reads TGTGCCAGCAGCTTACTGAGCGGGGGAATTTACGAGCAGTACTTC. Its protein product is CASSLLSGGIYEQYF.

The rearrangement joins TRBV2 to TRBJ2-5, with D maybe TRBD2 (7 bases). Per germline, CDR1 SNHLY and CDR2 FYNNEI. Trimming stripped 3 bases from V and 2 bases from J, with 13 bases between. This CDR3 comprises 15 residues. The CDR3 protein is CASSEQGRVQETQYF. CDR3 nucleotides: TGTGCCAGCAGTGAGCAGGGGAGGGTACAAGAGACCCAGTACTTC.

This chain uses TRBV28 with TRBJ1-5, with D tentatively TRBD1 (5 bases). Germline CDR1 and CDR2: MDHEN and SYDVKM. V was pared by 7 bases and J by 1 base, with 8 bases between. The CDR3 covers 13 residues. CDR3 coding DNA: TGTGCCAGCAAAGCAGGGAGCAATCAGCCCCAGCATTTT. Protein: CASKAGSNQPQHF.

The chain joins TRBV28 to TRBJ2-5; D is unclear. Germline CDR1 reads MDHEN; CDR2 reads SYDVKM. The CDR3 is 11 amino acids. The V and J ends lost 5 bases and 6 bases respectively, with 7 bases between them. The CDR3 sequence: CASSVTQTQYF. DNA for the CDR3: TGTGCCAGCAGTGTCACCCAGACCCAGTACTTC.

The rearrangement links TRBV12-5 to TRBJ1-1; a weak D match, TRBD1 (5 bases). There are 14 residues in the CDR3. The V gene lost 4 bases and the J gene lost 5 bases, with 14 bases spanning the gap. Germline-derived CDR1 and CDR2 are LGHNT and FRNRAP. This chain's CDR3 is CASGWGEETTEAFF. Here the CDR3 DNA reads TGTGCTAGTGGTTGGGGCGAGGAAACGACTGAAGCTTTCTTT. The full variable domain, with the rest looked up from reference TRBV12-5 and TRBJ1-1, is DARVTQTPRHKVTEMGQEVTMRCQPILGHNTVFWYRQTMMQGLELLAYFRNRAPLDDSGMPKDRFSAEMPDATLATLKIQPSEPRDSAVYFCASGWGEETTEAFFGQGTRLTVV.

The CDR3 loop reads CASSDHGRSTDTQYF. CDR3 nucleotides: TGTGCCAGCAGTGATCACGGGAGAAGCACAGATACGCAGTATTTT. V usage is TRBV6-4 and J usage is TRBJ2-3, with D tentatively TRBD2 (6 bases). The CDR3 has 15 residues. Trimming left V 3 bases short and J 0 bases short, with 10 bases between. CDR1 MRHNA and CDR2 SNTAGT come from the germline V gene.

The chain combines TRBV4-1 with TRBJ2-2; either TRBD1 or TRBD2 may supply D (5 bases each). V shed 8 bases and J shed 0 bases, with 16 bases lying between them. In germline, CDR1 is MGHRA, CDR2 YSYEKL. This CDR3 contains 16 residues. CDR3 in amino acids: CASEYGTGPNTGELFF. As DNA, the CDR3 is TGCGCCAGCGAATATGGGACGGGCCCGAACACCGGGGAGCTGTTTTTT.

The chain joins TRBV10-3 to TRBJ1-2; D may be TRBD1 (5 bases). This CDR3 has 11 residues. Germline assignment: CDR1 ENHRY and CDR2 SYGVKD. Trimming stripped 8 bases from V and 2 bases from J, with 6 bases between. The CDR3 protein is CAIGDNYGYTF. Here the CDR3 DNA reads TGTGCCATCGGGGACAACTATGGCTACACCTTC.

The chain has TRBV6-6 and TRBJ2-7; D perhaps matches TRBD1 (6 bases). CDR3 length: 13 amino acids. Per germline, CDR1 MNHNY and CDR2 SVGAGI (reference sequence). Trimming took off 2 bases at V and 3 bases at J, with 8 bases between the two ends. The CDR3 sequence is CASSYRGSYEQYF. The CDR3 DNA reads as TGTGCCAGCAGTTACAGGGGGAGCTACGAGCAGTACTTC.

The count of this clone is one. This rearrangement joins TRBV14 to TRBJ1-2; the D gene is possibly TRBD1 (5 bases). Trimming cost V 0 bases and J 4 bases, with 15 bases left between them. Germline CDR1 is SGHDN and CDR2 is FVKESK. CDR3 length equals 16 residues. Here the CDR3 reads CASSQDPPTGPYGYTF. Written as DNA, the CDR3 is TGTGCCAGCAGCCAAGATCCCCCCACAGGCCCCTATGGCTACACCTTC.

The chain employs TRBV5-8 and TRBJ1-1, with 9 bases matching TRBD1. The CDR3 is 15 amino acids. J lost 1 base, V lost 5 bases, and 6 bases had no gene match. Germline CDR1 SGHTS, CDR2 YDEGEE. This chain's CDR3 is CASRFPGQGNTEAFF. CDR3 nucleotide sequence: TGTGCCAGCAGATTCCCGGGACAGGGGAACACTGAAGCTTTCTTT. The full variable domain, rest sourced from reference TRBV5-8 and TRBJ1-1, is EAGVTQSPTHLIKTRGQQATLRCSPISGHTSVYWYQQALGLGLQFLLWYDEGEERNRGNFPPRFSGRQFPNYSSELNVNALELEDSALYLCASRFPGQGNTEAFFGQGTRLTVV.

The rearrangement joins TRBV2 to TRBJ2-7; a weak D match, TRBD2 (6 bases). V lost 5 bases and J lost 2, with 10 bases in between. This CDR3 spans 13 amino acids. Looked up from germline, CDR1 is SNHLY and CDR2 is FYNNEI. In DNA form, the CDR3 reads TGTGCCAGCAGTCTTAGCGGAACCTACGAGCAGTACTTC. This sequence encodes CASSLSGTYEQYF.

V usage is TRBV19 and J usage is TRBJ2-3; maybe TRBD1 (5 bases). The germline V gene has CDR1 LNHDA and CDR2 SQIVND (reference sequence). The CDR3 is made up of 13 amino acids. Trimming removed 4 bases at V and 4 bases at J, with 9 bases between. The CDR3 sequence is CASSTGHPDTQYF. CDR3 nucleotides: TGTGCCAGTAGTACAGGGCATCCAGATACGCAGTATTTT.

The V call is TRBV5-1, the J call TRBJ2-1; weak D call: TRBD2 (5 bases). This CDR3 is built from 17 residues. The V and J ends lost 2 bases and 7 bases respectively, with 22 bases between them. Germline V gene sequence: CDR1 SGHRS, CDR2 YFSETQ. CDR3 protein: CASSFRGRQKKENEQFF. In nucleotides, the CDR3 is TGCGCCAGCAGCTTTCGGGGTCGGCAAAAAAAGGAAAATGAGCAGTTCTTC.

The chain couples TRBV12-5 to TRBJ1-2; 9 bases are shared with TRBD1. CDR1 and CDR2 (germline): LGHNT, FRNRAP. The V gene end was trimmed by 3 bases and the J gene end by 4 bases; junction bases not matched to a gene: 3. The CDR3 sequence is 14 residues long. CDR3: CASGFGQGIYGYTF. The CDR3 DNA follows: TGTGCTAGTGGTTTTGGACAGGGGATCTATGGCTACACCTTC.

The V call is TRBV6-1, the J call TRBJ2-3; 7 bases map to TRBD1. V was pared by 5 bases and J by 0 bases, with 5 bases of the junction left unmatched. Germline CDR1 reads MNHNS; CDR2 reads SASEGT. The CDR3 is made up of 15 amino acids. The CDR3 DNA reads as TGTGCCAGCAGTCCCACAGGGGCTAGCACAGATACGCAGTATTTT. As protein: CASSPTGASTDTQYF.

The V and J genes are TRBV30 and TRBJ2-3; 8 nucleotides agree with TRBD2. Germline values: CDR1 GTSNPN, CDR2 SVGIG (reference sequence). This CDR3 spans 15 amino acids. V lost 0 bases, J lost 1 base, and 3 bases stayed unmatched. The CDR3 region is CAWSVLGGGTDTQYF. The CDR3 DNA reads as TGTGCCTGGAGTGTACTCGGGGGGGGCACAGATACGCAGTATTTT.

CDR3 amino acids: CASSGGSYEQYF. CDR3 DNA: TGTGCCAGCAGTGGGGGGTCCTACGAGCAGTACTTC. V is TRBV27 and J is TRBJ2-7, with TRBD2 as a possible D gene (6 bases). V lost 5 bases and J 1 base, leaving 6 bases between the germline ends. CDR1 and CDR2 from the germline V gene are MNHEY and SMNVEV (reference sequence). The CDR3 covers 12 residues.

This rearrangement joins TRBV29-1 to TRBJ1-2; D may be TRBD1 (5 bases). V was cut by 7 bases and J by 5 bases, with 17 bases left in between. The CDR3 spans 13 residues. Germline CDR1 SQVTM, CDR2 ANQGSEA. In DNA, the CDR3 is TGCAGCGGCCGCGGGACGGCCGATTATGGCTACACCTTC. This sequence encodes CSGRGTADYGYTF. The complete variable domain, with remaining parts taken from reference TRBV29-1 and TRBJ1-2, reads SAVISQKPSRDICQRGTSLTIQCQVDSQVTMMFWYRQQPGQSLTLIATANQGSEATYESGFVIDKFPISRPNLTFSTLTVSNMSPEDSSIYLCSGRGTADYGYTFGSGTRLTVV.